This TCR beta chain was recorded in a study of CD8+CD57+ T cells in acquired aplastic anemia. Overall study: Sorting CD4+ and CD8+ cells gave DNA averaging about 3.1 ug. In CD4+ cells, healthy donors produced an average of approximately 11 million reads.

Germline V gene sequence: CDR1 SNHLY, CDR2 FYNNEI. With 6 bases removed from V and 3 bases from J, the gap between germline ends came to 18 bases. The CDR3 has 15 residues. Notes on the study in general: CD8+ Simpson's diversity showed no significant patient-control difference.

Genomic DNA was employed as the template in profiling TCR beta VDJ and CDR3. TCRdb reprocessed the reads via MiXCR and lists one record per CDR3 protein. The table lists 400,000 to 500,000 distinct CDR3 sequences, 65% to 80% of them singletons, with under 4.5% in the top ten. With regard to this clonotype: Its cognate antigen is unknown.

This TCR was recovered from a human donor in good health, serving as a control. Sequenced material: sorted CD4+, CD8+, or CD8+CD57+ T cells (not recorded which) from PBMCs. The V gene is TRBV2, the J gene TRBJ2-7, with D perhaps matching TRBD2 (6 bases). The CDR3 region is CASRLRDSLLYEQYF. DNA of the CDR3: TGTGCCAGCAGACTCCGGGACTCGTTACTCTACGAGCAGTACTTC. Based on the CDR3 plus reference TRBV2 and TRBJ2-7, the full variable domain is EPEVTQTPSHQVTQMGQEVILRCVPISNHLYFYWYRQILGQKVEFLVSFYNNEISEKSEIFDDQFSVERPDGSNFTLKIRSTKLEDSAMYFCASRLRDSLLYEQYFGPGTRLTVT.